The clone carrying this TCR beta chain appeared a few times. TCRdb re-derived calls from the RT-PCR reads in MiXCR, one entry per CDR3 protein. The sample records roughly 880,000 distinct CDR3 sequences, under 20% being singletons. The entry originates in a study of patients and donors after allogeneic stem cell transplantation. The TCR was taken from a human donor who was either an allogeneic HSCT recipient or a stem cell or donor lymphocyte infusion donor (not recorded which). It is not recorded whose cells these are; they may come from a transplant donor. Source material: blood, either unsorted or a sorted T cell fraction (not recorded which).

DNA for the CDR3: TGTGCCACCAGCAGAGATACGGCACACACTGAAGCTTTCTTT. It is translated as CATSRDTAHTEAFF. The rearrangement joins TRBV15 to TRBJ1-1; D gene uncertain. The germline CDR1 and CDR2 sequences are LNHNV and YYDKDF (reference sequence). The V and J ends lost 0 bases and 3 bases respectively, with 8 bases between them. The CDR3 is 14 amino acids. Looking up the rest from reference TRBV15 and TRBJ1-1 gives the full variable domain: DAMVIQNPRYQVTQFGKPVTLSCSQTLNHNVMYWYQQKSSQAPKLLFHYYDKDFNNEADTPDNFQSRRPNTSFCFLDIRSPGLGDTAMYLCATSRDTAHTEAFFGQGTRLTVV.